Below, 15 T cell receptor beta chains from the same sample are listed, as sequenced in a study of blood T cell repertoires in COVID-19. Repertoires were generated with immunoSEQ multiplex PCR, while TCRdb's copy carries only in-frame clones and drops some. The sample has about 310,000 clones; 70% to 90% are singletons. Specimen: PBMCs or T cells enriched from blood (not recorded which). The source is a woman between 40 and 55 years old who had recovered from COVID-19.

The rearrangement links TRBV6-4 to TRBJ2-4, with D perhaps TRBD2 (6 bases). Trimming removed 5 bases from V and 6 bases from J, with 14 bases in between. The CDR3 spans 14 residues. In germline, CDR1 is MRHNA, CDR2 SNTAGT. The CDR3 DNA follows: TGTGCCAGCAGTCCCGAGGTGGGGGGAAACATTCAGTACTTC. Translated: CASSPEVGGNIQYF.

The CDR3 is CASSLNARVGTGELFF. CDR3 bases: TGTGCCAGCAGCTTGAATGCCAGGGTAGGGACCGGGGAGCTGTTTTTT. The V gene is TRBV5-5, the J gene TRBJ2-2; tentatively, D is TRBD1 (5 bases). This CDR3 has 16 amino acids. Germline CDR1 and CDR2: SGHKS and YYEKEE (reference sequence). V lost 1 base to trimming and J lost 5 bases, with 15 bases between them.

The chain joins TRBV7-2 to TRBJ1-4; possible D gene TRBD1, 6 bases. Germline V gene data show CDR1 as SGHTA and CDR2 as FQGNSA. The V end lost 4 bases, the J end lost 12 bases, and 15 bases lay between the germline ends. The CDR3 has 13 residues. CDR3 sequence (DNA): TGTGCCAGCAGCTGGGGACACCAGTTTGAACTGTTTTTT. Protein: CASSWGHQFELFF.

Details on this clone: Other DNA sequences from this sample encode an identical CDR3 as well. The rearrangement joins TRBV24-1 to TRBJ2-1; a possible D gene is TRBD1 (5 bases). CDR1 and CDR2 (germline): KGHDR, SFDVKD. The CDR3 is 13 amino acids. The V end lost 5 bases, the J end lost 7 bases, and 11 bases lay between the germline ends. CDR3 coding DNA: TGTGCCACCAGTGGTCAGGGTGGAAATGAGCAGTTCTTC. Residues: CATSGQGGNEQFF.

This chain uses TRBV18 with TRBJ2-5; TRBD2 matches 12 bases. CDR3 length: 18 residues. The J segment lost 1 base and the V segment lost 3 bases, leaving 9 bases of the junction unmatched. Germline-derived CDR1 and CDR2 are KGHSH and LQKENI. CDR3 sequence: CASSPVGLAGTLQETQYF. CDR3 sequence (DNA): TGTGCCAGCTCACCCGTTGGACTAGCGGGGACTCTCCAAGAGACCCAGTACTTC. The full variable domain, with the rest looked up from reference TRBV18 and TRBJ2-5, is NAGVMQNPRHLVRRRGQEARLRCSPMKGHSHVYWYRQLPEEGLKFMVYLQKENIIDESGMPKERFSAEFPKEGPSILRIQQVVRGDSAAYFCASSPVGLAGTLQETQYFGPGTRLLVL.

The genes are TRBV4-3 and TRBJ2-1; 15 bases align to TRBD2. V shed 4 bases and J 6 bases; nucleotides not matched to a gene: 4. The CDR3 is 16 residues long. Germline CDR1 is LGHNA and CDR2 is YSLEER. CDR3 loop: CASSPGLAGGPNEQFF. As DNA, the CDR3 is TGCGCCAGCAGCCCCGGACTAGCGGGGGGGCCCAATGAGCAGTTCTTC.

The chain carries TRBV6-5 and TRBJ2-7; 10 positions match TRBD1. The V and J ends lost 7 bases and 1 base, in that order; junction bases with no gene match: 4. There are 14 residues in the CDR3. Per the germline V gene, CDR1 is MNHEY and CDR2 is SVGAGI. The CDR3 sequence: CASNLDRGSYEQYF. The DNA of the CDR3 is TGTGCCAGCAATCTGGACAGGGGGTCCTACGAGCAGTACTTC.

The V gene is TRBV6-1, the J gene TRBJ1-5, with D hard to call. V was cut by 0 bases and J by 0 bases, with 9 bases left in between. This CDR3 is 16 amino acids long. Germline CDR1 reads MNHNS; CDR2 reads SASEGT. The CDR3 is CASSEAKRYSNQPQHF. For the CDR3, the DNA is TGTGCCAGCAGTGAAGCTAAGAGGTATAGCAATCAGCCCCAGCATTTT.

Comment on this clone: Other DNA variants within this sample encode the same CDR3. The V and J genes are TRBV3-1 (or the pseudogene TRBV3-2) and TRBJ1-5, with unresolved D. Trimming left V 1 base short and J 2 bases short, with 3 bases between. Germline loops: CDR1 LGHDT, CDR2 YNNKEL (reference sequence). This CDR3 is built from 13 residues. This CDR3 reads CASSQAGNQPQHF. The CDR3 DNA reads as TGTGCCAGCAGCCAAGCCGGCAATCAGCCCCAGCATTTT.

The V and J genes are TRBV10-3 and TRBJ2-1; 11 bases map to TRBD2. Trimming at V came to 5 bases and at J to 4 bases, leaving 4 bases not matched to a gene. Germline V CDR1 and CDR2: ENHRY, SYGVKD. The CDR3 loop spans 15 amino acids. CDR3 sequence: CAISILAGEYNEQFF. The CDR3, as DNA: TGTGCCATCAGTATACTAGCGGGAGAGTACAATGAGCAGTTCTTC.

In the case of this clone: One end of the junction is discordant with germline, which a read error may explain. The J gene is TRBJ2-7, the V gene TRBV12-3 or TRBV12-4; D uncertain. The CDR3 extends over 13 amino acids. The CDR3 region is CASSLTSSYGQYF. The CDR3 nucleotides read TGTGCCAGCAGTTTAACGAGCTCCTACGGGCAGTACTTC.

This sequence joins TRBV2 and TRBJ1-3; weak D call: TRBD1 (6 bases). This CDR3 is 12 amino acids long. Trimming removed 4 bases at V and 13 bases at J, with 14 bases between. CDR1 SNHLY and CDR2 FYNNEI come from the germline V gene. The CDR3 sequence: CASSVFEQGIYF. The CDR3 DNA reads TGTGCCAGCAGTGTTTTCGAGCAGGGGATATATTTT.

This clone has just a few counts. The V and J genes are TRBV5-6 and TRBJ2-7; perhaps TRBD2 as D (6 bases). Germline V lookup: CDR1 SGHDT, CDR2 YYEEEE. V was trimmed by 7 bases and J by 3 bases, leaving 11 bases between them. This CDR3 comprises 12 residues. This CDR3 is CASGRGFYEQYF. CDR3 in DNA: TGTGCCAGCGGGCGGGGCTTCTACGAGCAGTACTTC.

This chain joins TRBV19 and TRBJ1-4, with TRBD1 identical over 8 bases. This CDR3 is built from 15 residues. The V and J ends lost 6 bases and 5 bases, in that order; junction bases with no gene match: 8. Looked up from germline, CDR1 is LNHDA and CDR2 is SQIVND (reference sequence). The CDR3 sequence is CASRSRTGLNEKLFF. The CDR3 region has the DNA TGTGCCAGTAGGTCCCGGACAGGGTTGAATGAAAAACTGTTTTTT.

The rearrangement uses TRBV6-1 and TRBJ1-5; D is ambiguous. The CDR3 has 12 amino acids. Per the germline V gene, CDR1 is MNHNS and CDR2 is SASEGT. With 3 bases removed from V and 6 bases from J, the gap between germline ends came to 6 bases. The CDR3 loop reads CASSDPVQPQHF. The CDR3 nucleotides read TGTGCCAGCAGTGATCCGGTTCAGCCCCAGCATTTT.